These 9 T cell receptor beta chains originate from one sample sequenced in a study of cytomegalovirus exposure and HLA in healthy donors. A multiplex PCR was run with 60 Vbeta primers and 13 Jbeta primers. The method was immunoSEQ multiplex PCR; TCRdb's version includes in-frame clones alone and lacks a portion of them. The table records around 100,000 clones, roughly 73% of them present only once. Input material: PBMCs. The receptors were gathered from a woman between 25 and 40 years old in good health and CMV-seronegative.

CDR3 in amino acids: CASRRDRGGYTF. In DNA form, the CDR3 reads TGTGCCAGCAGACGGGACAGGGGAGGCTACACCTTC. The chain combines TRBV27 with TRBJ1-2, with 10 nucleotides matching TRBD1. CDR1 is MNHEY, CDR2 SMNVEV, per germline (reference sequence). Germline trimming cut 6 bases from V and 8 bases from J; bases unmatched to any gene: 3. CDR3 length: 12 residues.

This clone was observed a handful of times. The rearrangement joins TRBV7-2 to TRBJ1-6; no clear D gene. The V end was cut by 5 bases, the J end by 6 bases, with 8 bases between. CDR3 length: 13 amino acids. The germline gives CDR1 SGHTA, CDR2 FQGNSA. For the CDR3, the DNA is TGTGCCAGCAGCACCGGGGTTAATTCACCCCTCCACTTT. The encoded protein is CASSTGVNSPLHF.

The chain uses TRBV5-1 and TRBJ2-1, with 10 positions matching TRBD2. Germline CDR1 reads SGHRS; CDR2 reads YFSETQ. Trimming took 0 bases from V and 0 from J; bases not matched to a gene: 0. The CDR3 extends over 16 amino acids. The CDR3 nucleotides are TGCGCCAGCAGCTTGGGACTAGCGGGCTCCTACAATGAGCAGTTCTTC. Its protein product is CASSLGLAGSYNEQFF.

The chain carries TRBV4-1 and TRBJ1-3; D call uncertain. Trimming pared 0 bases from V and 8 bases from J, leaving 14 bases between. Germline CDR1 reads MGHRA; CDR2 reads YSYEKL. This CDR3 is 15 amino acids long. Written as DNA, the CDR3 is TGCGCCAGCAGCCAAGAGGGTCGGGAGCAGGACACCATATATTTT. Encoded protein: CASSQEGREQDTIYF.

The chain combines TRBV4-2 with TRBJ1-3; perhaps TRBD1 as D (6 bases). Between the trimmed V and J ends, which lost 0 bases and 0 bases, there was a span of 9 bases. Germline V gene sequence: CDR1 LGHNA, CDR2 YNFKEQ. This CDR3 has 16 amino acids. The CDR3 region has the DNA TGTGCCAGCAGCCAAGATCGACAGGTCTCTGGAAACACCATATATTTT. This codes for CASSQDRQVSGNTIYF.

The V and J genes are TRBV15 and TRBJ1-2; 7 bases fit TRBD1. This CDR3 has 15 amino acids. Germline lookup yields CDR1 LNHNV and CDR2 YYDKDF (reference sequence). J was trimmed by 1 base and V by 8 bases; bases with no gene match: 10. Here the CDR3 reads CATLPGTANNYGYTF. The CDR3 bases are TGTGCCACCCTTCCGGGGACAGCGAATAACTATGGCTACACCTTC.

The chain couples TRBV5-1 to TRBJ2-5, with TRBD2 identical over 9 bases. The CDR3 spans 17 residues. CDR1 SGHRS and CDR2 YFSETQ come from the germline V gene. The V segment lost 3 bases and the J segment 2 bases; nucleotides outside the gene matches: 11. The CDR3 is CASSSNVAGARQETQYF. CDR3 DNA sequence: TGCGCCAGCAGCTCAAACGTAGCGGGAGCTCGGCAAGAGACCCAGTACTTC. Supplemented by reference TRBV5-1 and TRBJ2-5, the full variable domain reads KAGVTQTPRYLIKTRGQQVTLSCSPISGHRSVSWYQQTPGQGLQFLFEYFSETQRNKGNFPGRFSGRQFSNSRSEMNVSTLELGDSALYLCASSSNVAGARQETQYFGPGTRLLVL.

The J gene is TRBJ2-2, the V gene TRBV15, with D maybe TRBD2 (5 bases). The ends were cut back, 0 bases at V and 7 bases at J, with 12 bases in the middle. The length of the CDR3 is 15 residues. The germline gives CDR1 LNHNV, CDR2 YYDKDF (reference sequence). The CDR3 sequence: CATSRDGGSIGELFF. CDR3 coding DNA: TGTGCCACCAGCAGAGATGGCGGGTCGATCGGGGAGCTGTTTTTT.

This clone was seen only once. The chain employs TRBV11-2 and TRBJ1-2; no definite D call. V lost 5 bases to trimming and J lost 0 bases, with 19 bases between them. The CDR3 is 17 amino acids. Germline lookup yields CDR1 SGHAT and CDR2 FQNNGV. CDR3 sequence reads: CASSDRRVGSPNYGYTF. CDR3 sequence (DNA): TGTGCCAGCAGCGATAGGAGGGTCGGCTCCCCTAACTATGGCTACACCTTC.